The 10 T cell receptor beta chains given below trace back to one sample, sequenced in a study of T-cell reconstitution after alpha-beta-depleted transplantation in children. Unique molecular identifiers were used to barcode this TCRbeta library. TCRdb redid the calling of the PCR reads with MiXCR, one entry per CDR3 protein. Of roughly 490,000 distinct CDR3 sequences listed, approximately 10% are singletons. Sequencing used PBMCs, mostly from graft donor cells, obtained 180 days after TCRalphabeta/CD19-depleted stem cell transplant. These TCRs come from a female patient aged 2 to 10 who had a stem cell transplant for aplastic anemia, so the T cells may come from the graft donor.

This clonotype has a handful of counts. The rearrangement uses TRBV5-1 and TRBJ2-3, with 10 positions matching TRBD2. Germline-derived CDR1 and CDR2 are SGHRS and YFSETQ. The CDR3 has 20 amino acids. V lost 0 bases to trimming and J lost 2 bases; unmatched junction nucleotides: 15. CDR3 protein: CASSLGWLAGVQDHTDTQYF. The DNA of the CDR3 is TGCGCCAGCAGCTTGGGTTGGCTAGCGGGAGTCCAAGACCACACAGATACGCAGTATTTT.

This clonotype showed up just a few times. The chain couples TRBV5-1 to TRBJ2-7; tentatively, D is TRBD1 or TRBD2 (5 bases each). Germline-derived CDR1 and CDR2 are SGHRS and YFSETQ. The CDR3 length is 14 residues. Deletions cut 4 bases from V and 6 bases from J, with 17 bases between. Here the CDR3 reads CASSLGTGLFEQYV. CDR3 nucleotide sequence: TGCGCCAGCAGCCTTGGGACCGGACTTTTCGAGCAGTACGTC.

This chain connects TRBV5-1 to TRBJ2-7; the match to TRBD1 covers 10 bases. The CDR3 consists of 14 residues. Germline assignment: CDR1 SGHRS and CDR2 YFSETQ. The junction had 6 bases not matched to a gene; V was cut back by 4 bases and J by 5 bases. DNA of the CDR3: TGCGCCAGCAGCAAGACAGGGGGCTTCAACGAGCAGTACTTC. Translating gives CASSKTGGFNEQYF.

This clonotype has a handful of counts. The chain is built from TRBV12-3 or TRBV12-4 and TRBJ2-5; 11 bases align to TRBD1. After removal of 7 bases from V and 5 bases from J, the junction contained 6 bases not matched to a gene. The length of the CDR3 is 14 residues. In DNA, the CDR3 is TGTGCCAGCAAAGGGACAGGGGGTAGGGAGACCCAGTACTTC. Its translation: CASKGTGGRETQYF.

The chain employs TRBV10-3 and TRBJ2-1; D call uncertain. The CDR3 runs to 11 residues. The V end was cut by 0 bases, the J end by 10 bases, with 4 bases between. Germline CDR1 ENHRY, CDR2 SYGVKD. CDR3 DNA: TGTGCCATCAGTGAGTCGACCGAGCAGTTCTTC. Its translation is CAISESTEQFF.

The chain links TRBV18 to TRBJ2-5; D is undetermined. With 2 bases removed from V and 0 bases from J, the gap between germline ends came to 4 bases. The CDR3 spans 13 residues. Looked up from germline, CDR1 is KGHSH and CDR2 is LQKENI. The CDR3 coding sequence is TGTGCCAGCTCACCAATGTACCAAGAGACCCAGTACTTC. Its translation: CASSPMYQETQYF.

This clonotype was observed a few times. The chain carries TRBV7-2 and TRBJ2-1, with TRBD2 matching over 12 bases. Looked up from germline, CDR1 is SGHTA and CDR2 is FQGNSA. J lost 10 bases, V lost 5 bases, and 9 bases had no gene match. The CDR3 is made up of 15 amino acids. CDR3 region: CASSPRTSGNEEQFF. Here the CDR3 DNA reads TGTGCCAGCAGCCCACGGACTAGCGGGAACGAGGAGCAGTTCTTC.

This clonotype was counted only a few times. The V and J genes are TRBV29-1 and TRBJ2-2; D gene ambiguous. Germline-derived CDR1 and CDR2 are SQVTM and ANQGSEA. The CDR3 has 11 amino acids. Trimming stripped 7 bases from V and 6 bases from J, with 9 bases between. This CDR3 is CSAPWSGELFF. The DNA of the CDR3 is TGCAGCGCCCCCTGGTCCGGGGAGCTGTTTTTT.

This clonotype occurred a few times. The chain combines TRBV12-3 or TRBV12-4 with TRBJ2-1, with 12 bases identical to TRBD2. V trimming: 4 bases; J trimming: 5 bases; junction bases outside the gene matches: 9. CDR3 length equals 17 residues. The CDR3 loop reads CASSWGTWTSGNNEQFF. CDR3 sequence (DNA): TGTGCCAGCAGTTGGGGCACCTGGACTAGCGGGAACAATGAGCAGTTCTTC.

V usage is TRBV28 and J usage is TRBJ2-7, with 7 bases matching TRBD1. Germline V gives CDR1 MDHEN, CDR2 SYDVKM. Trimming took 2 bases from V and 2 from J; bases not matched to a gene: 3. The CDR3 runs to 14 residues. CDR3 nucleotides: TGTGCCAGCAGTTTAACAGGGGTGACCTACGAGCAGTACTTC. Its protein is CASSLTGVTYEQYF. The full variable domain, in which reference TRBV28 and TRBJ2-7 provide the parts outside the CDR3, is DVKVTQSSRYLVKRTGEKVFLECVQDMDHENMFWYRQDPGLGLRLIYFSYDVKMKEKGDIPEGYSVSREKKERFSLILESASTNQTSMYLCASSLTGVTYEQYFGPGTRLTVT.